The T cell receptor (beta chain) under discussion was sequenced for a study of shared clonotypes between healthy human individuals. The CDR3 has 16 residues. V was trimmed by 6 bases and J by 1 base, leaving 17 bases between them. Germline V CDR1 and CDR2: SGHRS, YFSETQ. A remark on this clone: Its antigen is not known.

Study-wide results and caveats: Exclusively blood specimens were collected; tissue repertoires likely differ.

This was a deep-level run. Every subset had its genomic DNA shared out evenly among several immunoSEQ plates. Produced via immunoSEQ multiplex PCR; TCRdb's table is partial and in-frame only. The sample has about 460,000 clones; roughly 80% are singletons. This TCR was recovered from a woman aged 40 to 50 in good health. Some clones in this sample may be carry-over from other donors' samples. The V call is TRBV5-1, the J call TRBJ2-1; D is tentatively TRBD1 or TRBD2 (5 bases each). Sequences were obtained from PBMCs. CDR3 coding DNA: TGCGCCAGCAAGAGGGACGCCACCCTTTCCTACAATGAGCAGTTCTTC. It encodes CASKRDATLSYNEQFF.